The 20 T cell receptor beta chains reported below all come from one sample, sequenced in a study of tumor-infiltrating lymphocytes in oesophageal squamous cell carcinoma. TCRdb recomputed calls from the PCR reads with MiXCR, one row per CDR3 protein. Of approximately 18,000 distinct CDR3 sequences in the sample, about 45% were seen once. The sample taken for sequencing was esophageal tumor tissue. The receptors shown here come from a male donor with esophageal squamous cell carcinoma.

The CDR3 DNA sequence: TGTGCCAGCAGCTTAGCTGCCCAAGAGACCCAGTACTTC. Residues: CASSLAAQETQYF. This chain uses TRBV7-8 with TRBJ2-5, with D unresolved. Trimming left V 0 bases short and J 1 base short, with 3 bases between. CDR1 is SGHVS, CDR2 FQNEAQ, per germline. The CDR3 is 13 amino acids.

As regards this clonotype: Given the absence of the conserved phenylalanine or tryptophan at the CDR3 end, a read error is likely. Because the CDR3's place on the DNA is in doubt, the DNA is left out and the CDR3 is given as listed by TCRdb. Here the CDR3 reads CASSFDRDNEQFFGA. This rearrangement joins TRBV7-6 to TRBJ2-6; the table's D call, TRBD1, was not checked against the DNA. The germline CDR1 and CDR2 sequences are SGHVS and FNYEAQ. The CDR3 is 15 residues long, counting both termini.

This clonotype was observed a few times. The chain is built from TRBV9 and TRBJ2-1, with 12 nucleotides matching TRBD2. Germline values: CDR1 SGDLS, CDR2 YYNGEE. CDR3 size: 18 residues. J was trimmed by 2 bases and V by 3 bases; bases with no gene match: 9. The CDR3 loop is CASSASGGGPGAYNEQFF. The CDR3 region has the DNA TGTGCCAGCAGCGCTAGCGGGGGGGGCCCGGGCGCCTACAATGAGCAGTTCTTC.

The rearrangement joins TRBV11-2 to TRBJ2-5; possibly TRBD1 for D (5 bases). The closer fit of TRBJ2-7 to the DNA end suggests the J call may be wrong. The CDR3 runs to 14 residues. Germline V gene lookup returns CDR1 SGHAT and CDR2 FQNNGV. The CDR3 sequence is CASSESQGLYEQYF. CDR3 sequence (DNA): TGTGCCAGCAGCGAGTCCCAGGGCCTCTACGAGCAGTACTTC.

V gene TRBV7-6 combines with J gene TRBJ1-1; TRBD1 might be the D (6 bases). Trimming left V 6 bases short and J 0 bases short, with 14 bases between. In germline, CDR1 is SGHVS, CDR2 FNYEAQ. The CDR3 runs 15 residues. This CDR3 reads CASRDPGQMNTEAFF. The CDR3 nucleotides read TGTGCCAGCAGGGACCCGGGACAAATGAACACTGAAGCTTTCTTT. The variable domain in full, with the rest retrieved from reference TRBV7-6 and TRBJ1-1, is GAGVSQSPRYKVTKRGQDVALRCDPISGHVSLYWYRQALGQGPEFLTYFNYEAQQDKSGLPNDRFSAERPEGSISTLTIQRTEQRDSAMYRCASRDPGQMNTEAFFGQGTRLTVV.

The V call is TRBV7-6, the J call TRBJ2-3, with 7 bases matching TRBD2. Trimming removed 5 bases from V and 3 bases from J; junction bases left unmatched: 14. The CDR3 consists of 17 residues. Germline CDR1 and CDR2: SGHVS and FNYEAQ. The CDR3 DNA follows: TGTGCCAGCAGCCAATGGTCGTGGGGGGAGGGTACAGATACGCAGTATTTT. This gives the protein CASSQWSWGEGTDTQYF.

This clonotype occurred many times. The rearrangement links TRBV7-8 to TRBJ1-3; 7 nucleotides agree with TRBD1. Trimming removed 5 bases from V and 0 bases from J; junction bases left unmatched: 4. This CDR3 spans 15 amino acids. CDR1 and CDR2 (germline): SGHVS, FQNEAQ. The CDR3 DNA reads as TGTGCCAGCAGCGGCGCAGGGGGCTCTGGAAACACCATATATTTT. It is translated as CASSGAGGSGNTIYF. The full variable domain, its missing parts supplied by reference TRBV7-8 and TRBJ1-3, is GAGVSQSPRYKVAKRGQDVALRCDPISGHVSLFWYQQALGQGPEFLTYFQNEAQLDKSGLPSDRFFAERPEGSVSTLKIQRTQQEDSAVYLCASSGAGGSGNTIYFGEGSWLTVV.

This clonotype was recorded only once. An end of the junction differs from the germline gene, which may be a read error. The chain has TRBV7-2 and TRBJ1-6; no definite D call. Germline-derived CDR1 and CDR2 are SGHTA and FQGNSA. The CDR3 is made up of 13 amino acids. The CDR3 nucleotides read TGTGCCAGCAGCTTGGTGTATCCCTACGAGCAGTACTTT. Translating gives CASSLVYPYEQYF.

The V call is TRBV7-8, the J call TRBJ1-2; unclear D gene. The DNA end is more similar to TRBJ2-1, so the J call may be wrong. In germline, CDR1 is SGHVS, CDR2 FQNEAQ. This CDR3 is built from 11 residues. CDR3 sequence (DNA): TGTGCCAGCAGCTCCCGTGATGAGCAGTTCTTC. Amino acids: CASSSRDEQFF.

The CDR3: CASSISGMYQETQYF. In nucleotides, the CDR3 is TGTGCCAGCAGCATTAGCGGGATGTACCAAGAGACCCAGTACTTC. This chain connects TRBV7-2 to TRBJ2-5; TRBD2 agrees at 8 bases. V shed 5 bases and J 0 bases; nucleotides not matched to a gene: 5. In germline, CDR1 is SGHTA, CDR2 FQGNSA. The CDR3 sequence is 15 residues long.

J is TRBJ2-1 and V is TRBV7-8, with 7 bases identical to TRBD1. CDR1 is SGHVS, CDR2 FQNEAQ, per germline. Trimming at V came to 5 bases and at J to 10 bases, leaving 8 bases not matched to a gene. This CDR3 has 13 amino acids. The CDR3, as DNA: TGTGCCAGCAGCACCATAGGACAGGCCGAGCAGTTCTTC. Translated, it gives CASSTIGQAEQFF.

This clonotype occurred a few times. The rearrangement joins TRBV7-2 to TRBJ2-7; 8 bases map to TRBD1. CDR1 and CDR2 from the germline V gene are SGHTA and FQGNSA. V lost 5 bases to trimming and J lost 3 bases; unmatched junction nucleotides: 6. The CDR3 has 14 amino acids. CDR3 amino acids: CASSQLGQGYEQYF. CDR3 bases: TGTGCCAGCAGCCAACTCGGACAGGGCTACGAGCAGTACTTC.

The chain carries TRBV7-2 and TRBJ2-1; D perhaps matches TRBD2 (6 bases). The CDR3 contains 16 residues. The V gene lost 0 bases and the J gene lost 0 bases, with 9 bases spanning the gap. Germline CDR1 is SGHTA and CDR2 is FQGNSA. In DNA form, the CDR3 reads TGTGCCAGCAGCTTAGCTGGAGGGGCCTCCTACAATGAGCAGTTCTTC. Amino acids: CASSLAGGASYNEQFF.

The chain has TRBV19 and TRBJ2-3, with 10 nucleotides matching TRBD2. Germline loops: CDR1 LNHDA, CDR2 SQIVND (reference sequence). The CDR3 runs 17 residues. Trimming at V came to 2 bases and at J to 4 bases, leaving 9 bases not matched to a gene. CDR3 bases: TGTGCCAGTAGTATACGGCTAGCGGGAGTAAACCCAGATACGCAGTATTTT. It encodes CASSIRLAGVNPDTQYF.

There are many counts of this clonotype. The genes are TRBV28 and TRBJ2-7; TRBD2 matches 8 bases. This CDR3 comprises 14 residues. Looked up from germline, CDR1 is MDHEN and CDR2 is SYDVKM. V shed 6 bases, J shed 6 bases, and the junction held 10 bases outside the gene matches. The CDR3, as DNA: TGTGCCAGCAGAACCGGGACTAGACTGAGCGAGCAGTACTTC. Amino acid sequence: CASRTGTRLSEQYF.

Within the sample, this clonotype is medium-sized. This chain links TRBV12-3 or TRBV12-4 with TRBJ2-1, with 13 nucleotides matching TRBD2. This CDR3 contains 17 residues. Unmatched junction bases numbered 7, after V lost 5 bases and J lost 3 bases. The CDR3 loop is CASSHSGTSGNYNEQFF. As DNA, the CDR3 is TGTGCCAGCAGTCATTCCGGGACTAGCGGGAACTACAATGAGCAGTTCTTC.

This clonotype appeared many times. The rearrangement uses TRBV11-2 and TRBJ1-1; D is perhaps TRBD1 (5 bases). V was shortened by 3 bases and J by 6 bases, with 14 bases between the two germline ends. Per germline, CDR1 SGHAT and CDR2 FQNNGV. The CDR3 spans 14 residues. The CDR3 DNA is TGTGCCAGCAGCTTCGAGGGGACGAAGGCTGAAGCTTTCTTT. This sequence encodes CASSFEGTKAEAFF.

The table lists this clonotype with a count of one. CDR3 sequence (DNA): TGTGCCAGCAGTTTAGCGACTAGCGGGAGCAATGAGCAGTTCTTC. As protein: CASSLATSGSNEQFF. The chain links TRBV28 to TRBJ2-1; 12 nucleotides agree with TRBD2. CDR3 length: 15 residues. The V segment lost 2 bases and the J segment 6 bases; nucleotides outside the gene matches: 2. Germline V gives CDR1 MDHEN, CDR2 SYDVKM.

The chain couples TRBV7-2 to TRBJ2-1; D may be TRBD1 (5 bases). The end of the DNA aligns better with TRBJ2-7, so the J call may be wrong. Germline V lookup: CDR1 SGHTA, CDR2 FQGNSA. The CDR3 has 17 residues. The CDR3 reads CASSSNPDSPSYNEQYF. CDR3 bases: TGTGCCAGCAGCTCAAACCCCGACAGTCCCTCCTACAATGAGCAGTACTTC.

This clonotype was recorded many times. This chain joins TRBV5-1 and TRBJ2-3; TRBD1 is a possible D gene (6 bases). The germline V and J ends were trimmed by 4 bases and 0 bases, with 18 bases remaining between them. The CDR3 contains 17 residues. Germline V gene lookup returns CDR1 SGHRS and CDR2 YFSETQ. CDR3 loop: CASSQGTDFSSTDTQYF. As DNA, the CDR3 is TGCGCCAGCAGCCAGGGGACGGACTTTTCTAGCACAGATACGCAGTATTTT. The whole variable domain, remainder taken from reference TRBV5-1 and TRBJ2-3, is KAGVTQTPRYLIKTRGQQVTLSCSPISGHRSVSWYQQTPGQGLQFLFEYFSETQRNKGNFPGRFSGRQFSNSRSEMNVSTLELGDSALYLCASSQGTDFSSTDTQYFGPGTRLTVL.